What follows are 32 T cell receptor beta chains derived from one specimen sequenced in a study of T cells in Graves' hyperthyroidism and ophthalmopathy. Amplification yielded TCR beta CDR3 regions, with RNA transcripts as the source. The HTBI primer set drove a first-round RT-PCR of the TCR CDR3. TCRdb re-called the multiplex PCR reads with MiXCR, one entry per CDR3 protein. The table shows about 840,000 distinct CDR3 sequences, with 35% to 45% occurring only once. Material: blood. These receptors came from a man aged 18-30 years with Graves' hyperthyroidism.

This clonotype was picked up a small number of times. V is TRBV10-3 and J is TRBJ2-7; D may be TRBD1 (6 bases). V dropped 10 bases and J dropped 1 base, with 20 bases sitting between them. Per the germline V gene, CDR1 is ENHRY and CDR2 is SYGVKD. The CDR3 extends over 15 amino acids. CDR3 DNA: TGTGCCAGCAGCCATACTACAGGGCAATCCTACGAGCAGTACTTC. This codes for CASSHTTGQSYEQYF.

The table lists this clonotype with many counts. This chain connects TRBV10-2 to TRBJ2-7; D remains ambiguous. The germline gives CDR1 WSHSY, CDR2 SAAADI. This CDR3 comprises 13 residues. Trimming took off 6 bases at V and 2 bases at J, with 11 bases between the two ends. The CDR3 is CASRTDGPYEQYF. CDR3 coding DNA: TGCGCCAGCAGGACGGACGGACCCTACGAGCAGTACTTC.

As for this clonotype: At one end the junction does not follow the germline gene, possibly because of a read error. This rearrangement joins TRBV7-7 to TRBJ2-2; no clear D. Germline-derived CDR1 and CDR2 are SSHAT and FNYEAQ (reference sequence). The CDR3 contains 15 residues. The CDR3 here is CASSLLSLPTGELFF. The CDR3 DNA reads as TGTGCTAGCAGCTTGCTAAGCCTTCCCACCGGGGAGCTGTTTTTT.

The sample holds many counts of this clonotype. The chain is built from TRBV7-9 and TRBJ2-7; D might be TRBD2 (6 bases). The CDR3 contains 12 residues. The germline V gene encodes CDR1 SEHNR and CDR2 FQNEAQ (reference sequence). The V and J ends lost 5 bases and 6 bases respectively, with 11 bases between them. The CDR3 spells CASSPGVSEQYF. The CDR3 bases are TGTGCCAGCAGCCCGGGGGTTAGCGAGCAGTACTTC.

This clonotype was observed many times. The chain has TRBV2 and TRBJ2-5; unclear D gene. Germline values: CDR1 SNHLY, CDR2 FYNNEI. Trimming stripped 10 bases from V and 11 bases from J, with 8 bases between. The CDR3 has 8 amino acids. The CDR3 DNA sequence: TGTGCCACCCCGCCACAGTACTTC. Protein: CATPPQYF.

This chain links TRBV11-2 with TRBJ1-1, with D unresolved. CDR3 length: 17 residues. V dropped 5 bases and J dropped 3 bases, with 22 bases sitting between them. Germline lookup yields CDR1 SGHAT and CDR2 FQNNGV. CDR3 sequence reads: CASSLWGKRQEDTEAFF. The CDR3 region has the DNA TGTGCCAGCAGCCTCTGGGGTAAAAGGCAGGAAGACACTGAAGCTTTCTTT.

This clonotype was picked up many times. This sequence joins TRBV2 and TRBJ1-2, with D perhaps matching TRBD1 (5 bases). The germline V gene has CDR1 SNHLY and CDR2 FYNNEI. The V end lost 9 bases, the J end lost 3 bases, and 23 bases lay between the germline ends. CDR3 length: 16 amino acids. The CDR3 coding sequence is TGTGCCAGACTATCGGGACTCTCAATCAGAGACTATGGCTACACCTTC. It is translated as CARLSGLSIRDYGYTF.

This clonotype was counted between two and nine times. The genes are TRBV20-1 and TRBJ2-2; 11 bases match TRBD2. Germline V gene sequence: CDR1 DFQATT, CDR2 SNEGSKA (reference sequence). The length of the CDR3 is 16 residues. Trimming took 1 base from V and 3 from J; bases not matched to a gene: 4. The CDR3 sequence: CSARGSGRADTGELFF. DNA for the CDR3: TGCAGTGCTAGAGGTAGCGGGAGGGCCGACACCGGGGAGCTGTTTTTT.

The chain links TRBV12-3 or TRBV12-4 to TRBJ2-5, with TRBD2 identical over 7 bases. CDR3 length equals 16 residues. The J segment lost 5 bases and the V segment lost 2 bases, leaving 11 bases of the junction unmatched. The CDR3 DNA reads TGTGCCAGCAGTTTACCTAGCGGCCAGGGAGGGGAGACCCAGTACTTC. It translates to CASSLPSGQGGETQYF.

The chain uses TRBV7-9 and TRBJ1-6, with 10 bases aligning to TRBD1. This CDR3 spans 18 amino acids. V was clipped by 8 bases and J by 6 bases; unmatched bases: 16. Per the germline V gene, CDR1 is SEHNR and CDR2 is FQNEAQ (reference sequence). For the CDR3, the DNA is TGTGCCAGCTCACCTCCTACCGGGACAGGGGCCCTTAATTCACCCCTCCACTTT. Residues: CASSPPTGTGALNSPLHF.

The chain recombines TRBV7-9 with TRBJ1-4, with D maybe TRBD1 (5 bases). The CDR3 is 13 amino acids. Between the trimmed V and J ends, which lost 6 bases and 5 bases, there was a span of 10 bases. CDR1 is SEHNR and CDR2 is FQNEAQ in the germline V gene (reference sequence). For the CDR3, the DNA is TGTGCCAGCAGGTGGGGCCTAAATGAAAAACTGTTTTTT. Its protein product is CASRWGLNEKLFF. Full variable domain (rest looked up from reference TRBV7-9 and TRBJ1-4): DTGVSQNPRHKITKRGQNVTFRCDPISEHNRLYWYRQTLGQGPEFLTYFQNEAQLEKSRLLSDRFSAERPKGSFSTLEIQRTEQGDSAMYLCASRWGLNEKLFFGSGTQLSVL.

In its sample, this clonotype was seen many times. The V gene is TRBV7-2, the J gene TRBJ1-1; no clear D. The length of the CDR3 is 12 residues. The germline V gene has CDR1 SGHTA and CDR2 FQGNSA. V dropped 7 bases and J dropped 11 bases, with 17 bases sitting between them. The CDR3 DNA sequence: TGTGCCAGCACCCCCCGCCTTGGGGAGGCTTTCTTT. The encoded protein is CASTPRLGEAFF.

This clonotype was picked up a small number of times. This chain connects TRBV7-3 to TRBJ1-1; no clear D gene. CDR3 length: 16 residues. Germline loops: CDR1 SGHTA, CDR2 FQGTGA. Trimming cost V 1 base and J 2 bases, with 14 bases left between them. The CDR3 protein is CASSLMGGLPNTEAFF. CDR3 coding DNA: TGTGCCAGCAGCTTAATGGGCGGTCTGCCAAACACTGAAGCTTTCTTT.

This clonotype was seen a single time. The CDR3 DNA is TGTGCCAGCAGCCCCGGGACAGGGCTTGAAGTACTGTTTTTT. This encodes CASSPGTGLEVLFF. The chain is built from TRBV11-3 and TRBJ1-4; 9 nucleotides align to TRBD1. Germline V lookup: CDR1 SGHNT, CDR2 YENEEA. V lost 5 bases to trimming and J lost 13 bases; unmatched junction nucleotides: 11. The CDR3 spans 14 residues.

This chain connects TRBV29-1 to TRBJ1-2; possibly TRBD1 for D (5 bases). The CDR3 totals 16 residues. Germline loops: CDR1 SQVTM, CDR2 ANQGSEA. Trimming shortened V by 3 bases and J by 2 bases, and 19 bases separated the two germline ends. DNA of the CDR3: TGCAGCGTTGATAAGGATGGGGCCTCGACAAACTATGGCTACACCTTC. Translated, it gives CSVDKDGASTNYGYTF.

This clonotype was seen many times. The CDR3 region has the DNA TGTGCCAGTAGTCACCCGGGACAGGGTTACGAGCAGTACTTC. Translation gives CASSHPGQGYEQYF. The chain links TRBV19 to TRBJ2-7; 9 bases line up with TRBD1. The trim removed 5 bases at V and 4 bases at J, leaving 6 bases unmatched. Germline loops: CDR1 LNHDA, CDR2 SQIVND (reference sequence). The CDR3 spans 14 residues.

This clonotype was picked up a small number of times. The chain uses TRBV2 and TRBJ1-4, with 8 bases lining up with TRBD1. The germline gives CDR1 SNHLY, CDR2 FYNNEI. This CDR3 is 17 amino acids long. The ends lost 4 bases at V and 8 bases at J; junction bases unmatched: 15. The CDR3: CASSVLRQGTSKEKLFF. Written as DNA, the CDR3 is TGTGCCAGCAGTGTATTGCGACAGGGGACGTCGAAAGAAAAACTGTTTTTT. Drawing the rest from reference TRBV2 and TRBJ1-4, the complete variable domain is EPEVTQTPSHQVTQMGQEVILRCVPISNHLYFYWYRQILGQKVEFLVSFYNNEISEKSEIFDDQFSVERPDGSNFTLKIRSTKLEDSAMYFCASSVLRQGTSKEKLFFGSGTQLSVL.

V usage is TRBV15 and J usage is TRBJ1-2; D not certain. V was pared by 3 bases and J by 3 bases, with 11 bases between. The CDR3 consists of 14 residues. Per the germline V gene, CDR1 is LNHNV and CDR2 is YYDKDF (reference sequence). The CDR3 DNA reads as TGTGCCACCAGCAGGGGAACCGGGGACTATGGCTACACCTTC. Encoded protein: CATSRGTGDYGYTF.

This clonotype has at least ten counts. CDR3 amino acids: CASSVEPGAANEKLFF. For the CDR3, the DNA is TGTGCCAGCAGCGTAGAACCAGGGGCGGCTAATGAAAAACTGTTTTTT. This sequence joins TRBV9 and TRBJ1-4; the D gene is possibly TRBD1 (6 bases). The germline V and J ends were trimmed by 0 bases and 3 bases, with 12 bases remaining between them. Germline-derived CDR1 and CDR2 are SGDLS and YYNGEE. The CDR3 is 16 amino acids.

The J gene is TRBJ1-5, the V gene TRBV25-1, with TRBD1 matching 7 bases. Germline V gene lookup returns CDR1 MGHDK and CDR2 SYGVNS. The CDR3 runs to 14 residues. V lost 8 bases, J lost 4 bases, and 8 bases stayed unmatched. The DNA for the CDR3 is TGTGCCAGCGTGGCGACAGGGAATAATCAGCCCCAGCATTTT. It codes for CASVATGNNQPQHF.

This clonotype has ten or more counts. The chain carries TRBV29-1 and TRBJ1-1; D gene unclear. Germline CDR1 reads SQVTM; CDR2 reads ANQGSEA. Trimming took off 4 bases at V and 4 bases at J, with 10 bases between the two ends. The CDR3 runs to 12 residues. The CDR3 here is CSVALGGTEAFF. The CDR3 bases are TGCAGCGTTGCGCTGGGAGGCACTGAAGCTTTCTTT.

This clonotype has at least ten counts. The CDR3 reads CSVSPHLGRTEAFF. Here the CDR3 DNA reads TGCAGCGTTTCCCCCCATCTAGGGCGGACTGAAGCTTTCTTT. The chain recombines TRBV29-1 with TRBJ1-1; no definite D call. This CDR3 has 14 amino acids. The V and J ends lost 5 bases and 5 bases respectively, with 18 bases between them. CDR1 and CDR2 from the germline V gene are SQVTM and ANQGSEA.

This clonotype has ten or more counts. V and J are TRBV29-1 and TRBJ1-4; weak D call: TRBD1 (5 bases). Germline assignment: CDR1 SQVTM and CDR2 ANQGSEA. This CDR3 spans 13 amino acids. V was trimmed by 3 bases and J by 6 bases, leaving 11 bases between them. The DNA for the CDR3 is TGCAGCGTTGACGGGGGAATGGATGAAAAACTGTTTTTT. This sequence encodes CSVDGGMDEKLFF.

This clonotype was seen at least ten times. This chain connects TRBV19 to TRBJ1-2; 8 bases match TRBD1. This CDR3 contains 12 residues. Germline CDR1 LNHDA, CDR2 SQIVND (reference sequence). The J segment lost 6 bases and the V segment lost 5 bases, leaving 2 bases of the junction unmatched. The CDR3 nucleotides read TGTGCCAGTAGTGGACAGGGCCATGGCTACACCTTC. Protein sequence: CASSGQGHGYTF.

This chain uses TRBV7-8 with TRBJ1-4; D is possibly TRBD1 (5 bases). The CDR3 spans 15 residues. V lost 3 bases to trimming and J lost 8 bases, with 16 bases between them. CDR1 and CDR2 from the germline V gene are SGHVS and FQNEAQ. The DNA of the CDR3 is TGTGCCAGCAGCTTGTATGGGGGGAATGGGGAAAAACTGTTTTTT. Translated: CASSLYGGNGEKLFF.

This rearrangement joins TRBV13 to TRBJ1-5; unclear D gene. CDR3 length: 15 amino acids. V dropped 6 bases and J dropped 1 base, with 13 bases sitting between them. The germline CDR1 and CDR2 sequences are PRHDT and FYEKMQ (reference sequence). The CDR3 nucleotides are TGTGCCAGCAGTTTCCGCGGTGCGAGCAATCAGCCCCAGCATTTT. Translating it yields CASSFRGASNQPQHF.

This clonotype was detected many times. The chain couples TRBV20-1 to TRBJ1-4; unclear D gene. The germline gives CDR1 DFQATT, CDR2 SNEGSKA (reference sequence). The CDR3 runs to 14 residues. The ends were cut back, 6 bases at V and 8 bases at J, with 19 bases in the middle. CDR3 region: CSAPFRRGGEKLFF. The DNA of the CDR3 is TGCAGTGCCCCATTTCGACGGGGAGGAGAAAAACTGTTTTTT.

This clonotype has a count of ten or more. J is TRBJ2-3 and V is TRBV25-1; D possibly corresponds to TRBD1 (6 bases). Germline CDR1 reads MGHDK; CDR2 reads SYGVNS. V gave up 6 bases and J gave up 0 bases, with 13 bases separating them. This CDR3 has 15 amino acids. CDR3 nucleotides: TGTGCCAGCAGCTCGGTTGGACAGAGCACAGATACGCAGTATTTT. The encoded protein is CASSSVGQSTDTQYF.

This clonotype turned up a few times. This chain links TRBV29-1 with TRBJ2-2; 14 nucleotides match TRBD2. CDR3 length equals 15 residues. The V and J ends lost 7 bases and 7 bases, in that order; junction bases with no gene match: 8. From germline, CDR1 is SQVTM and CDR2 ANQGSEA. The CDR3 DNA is TGCAGCGCCCAGACTAGCGGGAGGGCCTTCGGGGAGCTGTTTTTT. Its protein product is CSAQTSGRAFGELFF.

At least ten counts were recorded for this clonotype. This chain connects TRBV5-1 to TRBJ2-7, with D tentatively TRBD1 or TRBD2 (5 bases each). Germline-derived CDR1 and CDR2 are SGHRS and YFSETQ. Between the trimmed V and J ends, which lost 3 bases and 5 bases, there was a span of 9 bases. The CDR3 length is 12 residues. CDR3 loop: CASSSGPHEQYF. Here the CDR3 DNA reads TGCGCCAGCAGCTCGGGACCGCACGAGCAGTACTTC. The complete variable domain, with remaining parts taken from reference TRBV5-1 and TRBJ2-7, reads KAGVTQTPRYLIKTRGQQVTLSCSPISGHRSVSWYQQTPGQGLQFLFEYFSETQRNKGNFPGRFSGRQFSNSRSEMNVSTLELGDSALYLCASSSGPHEQYFGPGTRLTVT.

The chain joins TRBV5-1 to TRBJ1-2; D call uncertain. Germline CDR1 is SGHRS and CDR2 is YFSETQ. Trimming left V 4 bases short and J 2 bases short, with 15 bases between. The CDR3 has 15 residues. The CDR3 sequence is CASSQDIPGNYGYTF. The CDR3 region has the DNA TGCGCCAGCAGCCAAGATATACCAGGAAACTATGGCTACACCTTC.

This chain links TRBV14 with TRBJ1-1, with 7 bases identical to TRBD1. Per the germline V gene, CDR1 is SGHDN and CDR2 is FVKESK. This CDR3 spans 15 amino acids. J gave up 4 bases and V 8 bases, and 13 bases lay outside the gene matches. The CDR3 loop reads CASSPGTDPITEAFF. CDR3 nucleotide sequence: TGTGCCAGCTCACCCGGGACAGACCCCATCACTGAAGCTTTCTTT.